These 2 T cell receptor beta chains were all obtained from the same sample, sequenced in a study of cytomegalovirus exposure and HLA in healthy donors. In the PCR, 60 Vbeta and 13 Jbeta primers were used. Assay used: immunoSEQ multiplex PCR; TCRdb lists only in-frame clones, some missing. Counted here are 150,000 to 200,000 clones, around 84% occurring once; the ten biggest clones make up around 1.2%. Input material: PBMCs. These receptors came from a girl aged 2-10 years in good health and CMV-seropositive.

The V gene is TRBV28, the J gene TRBJ1-5; 8 nucleotides align to TRBD1. CDR3 length: 15 residues. Germline V gives CDR1 MDHEN, CDR2 SYDVKM. With 3 bases clipped from V and 5 bases from J, the junction kept 6 bases outside the gene matches. CDR3 residues: CASSFPRGLDQPQHF. The CDR3 DNA reads TGTGCCAGCAGTTTTCCCAGGGGGCTAGATCAGCCCCAGCATTTT.

V gene TRBV4-1 combines with J gene TRBJ1-1, with 10 bases that match TRBD1. Germline V CDR1 and CDR2: MGHRA, YSYEKL. Germline trimming cut 4 bases from V and 4 bases from J; bases unmatched to any gene: 0. The CDR3 is made up of 13 amino acids. CDR3 sequence (DNA): TGCGCCAGCAGCCGGACAGGGGGCACTGAAGCTTTCTTT. The encoded protein is CASSRTGGTEAFF.